The clone carrying this TCR beta chain was seen a single time. What it binds is unknown. This sample is drawn from a study of blood T cells in healthy people across ages. The study, taken as a whole, reports: Per million T cells, the diversity of TCR beta decreased roughly linearly as age advanced. With naive T cell percentage, TCR beta diversity showed a strong correlation.

In terms of origin and age, donors were healthy Caucasian individuals from Russia aged roughly 6 to 95. A second PCR, run for about 6 to 11 cycles, used a sample-barcoded 5' primer plus a J-beta primer mix. TCRdb itself ran the 5' RACE reads through MiXCR, one entry per CDR3 protein. The repertoire includes hundreds of thousands of distinct CDR3 sequences, about 21% of them detected once, and roughly 3.4% sits in the top ten. The CDR3 loop spans 15 amino acids. The J segment lost 3 bases and the V segment lost 3 bases, leaving 2 bases of the junction unmatched. The receptor was derived from a man in his sixties or seventies in good health. The V call is TRBV12-3 or TRBV12-4, the J call TRBJ2-2; TRBD1 agrees at 9 bases. The specimen was blood. The chain's CDR3 is CASSFRTGDTGELFF. For the CDR3, the DNA is TGTGCCAGCAGTTTTAGGACAGGGGACACCGGGGAGCTGTTTTTT.